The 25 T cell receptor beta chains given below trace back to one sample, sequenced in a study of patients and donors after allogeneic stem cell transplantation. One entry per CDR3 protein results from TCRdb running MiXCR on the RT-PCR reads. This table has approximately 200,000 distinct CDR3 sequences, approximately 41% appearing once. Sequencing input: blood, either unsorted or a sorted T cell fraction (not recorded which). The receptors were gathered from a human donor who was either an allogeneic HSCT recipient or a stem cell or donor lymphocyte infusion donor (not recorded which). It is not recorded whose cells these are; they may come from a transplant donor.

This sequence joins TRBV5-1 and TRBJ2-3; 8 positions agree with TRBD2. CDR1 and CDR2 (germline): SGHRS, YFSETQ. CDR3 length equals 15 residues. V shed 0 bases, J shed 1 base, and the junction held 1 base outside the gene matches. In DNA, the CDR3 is TGCGCCAGCAGCTTGGAAGCGGGGGGCACAGATACGCAGTATTTT. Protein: CASSLEAGGTDTQYF.

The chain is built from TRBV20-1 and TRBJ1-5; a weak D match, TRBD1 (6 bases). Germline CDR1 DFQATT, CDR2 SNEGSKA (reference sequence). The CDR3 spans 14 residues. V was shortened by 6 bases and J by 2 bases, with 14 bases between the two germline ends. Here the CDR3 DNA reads TGCAGTGCCCCCCCCTCAGGGGGCAATCAGCCCCAGCATTTT. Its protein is CSAPPSGGNQPQHF.

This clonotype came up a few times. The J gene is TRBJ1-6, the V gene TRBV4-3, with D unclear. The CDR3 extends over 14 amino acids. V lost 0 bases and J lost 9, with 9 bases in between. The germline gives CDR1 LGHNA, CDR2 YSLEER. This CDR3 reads CASSQDVQPSPLHF. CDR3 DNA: TGCGCCAGCAGCCAAGATGTCCAGCCTTCACCCCTCCACTTT.

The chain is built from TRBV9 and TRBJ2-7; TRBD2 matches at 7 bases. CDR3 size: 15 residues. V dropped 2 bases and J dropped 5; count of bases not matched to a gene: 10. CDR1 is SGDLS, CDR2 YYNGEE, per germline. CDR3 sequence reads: CASSVDLADSNEQYF. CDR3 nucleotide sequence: TGTGCCAGCAGCGTGGATCTAGCGGACTCTAACGAGCAGTACTTC.

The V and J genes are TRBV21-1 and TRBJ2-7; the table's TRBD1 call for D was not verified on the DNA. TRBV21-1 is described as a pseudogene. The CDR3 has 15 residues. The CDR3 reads CASSRPQTHPYEQYF. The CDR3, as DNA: TGTGCCAGCAGTCGCCCACAAACTCACCCCTACGAGCAGTACTTC.

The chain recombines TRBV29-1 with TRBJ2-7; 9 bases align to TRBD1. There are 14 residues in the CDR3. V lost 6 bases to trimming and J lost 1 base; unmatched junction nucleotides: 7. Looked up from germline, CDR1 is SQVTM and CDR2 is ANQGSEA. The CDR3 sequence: CSVGDRETSYEQYF. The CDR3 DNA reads TGCAGCGTGGGGGACAGGGAAACTTCCTACGAGCAGTACTTC.

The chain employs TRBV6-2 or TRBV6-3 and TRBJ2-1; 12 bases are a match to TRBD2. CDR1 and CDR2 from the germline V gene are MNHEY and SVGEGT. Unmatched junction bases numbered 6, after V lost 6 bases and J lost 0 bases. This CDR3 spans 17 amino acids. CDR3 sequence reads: CASRKLAGGDSYNEQFF. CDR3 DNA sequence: TGTGCCAGCAGAAAGCTAGCGGGAGGGGACTCCTACAATGAGCAGTTCTTC.

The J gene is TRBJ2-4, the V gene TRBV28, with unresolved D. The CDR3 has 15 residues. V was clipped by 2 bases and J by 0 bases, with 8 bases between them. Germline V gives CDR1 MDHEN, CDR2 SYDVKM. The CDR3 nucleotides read TGTGCCAGCAGTTTAGTGGCAGTAGCCAAAAACATTCAGTACTTC. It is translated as CASSLVAVAKNIQYF. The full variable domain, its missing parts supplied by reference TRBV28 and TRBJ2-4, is DVKVTQSSRYLVKRTGEKVFLECVQDMDHENMFWYRQDPGLGLRLIYFSYDVKMKEKGDIPEGYSVSREKKERFSLILESASTNQTSMYLCASSLVAVAKNIQYFGAGTRLSVL.

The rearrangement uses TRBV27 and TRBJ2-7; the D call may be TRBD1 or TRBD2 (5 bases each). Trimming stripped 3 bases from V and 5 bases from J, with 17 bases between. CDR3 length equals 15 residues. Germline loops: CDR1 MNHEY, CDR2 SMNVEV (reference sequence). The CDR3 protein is CASSFEGTGTHEQYF. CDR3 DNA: TGTGCCAGCAGTTTCGAGGGGACGGGGACCCACGAGCAGTACTTC.

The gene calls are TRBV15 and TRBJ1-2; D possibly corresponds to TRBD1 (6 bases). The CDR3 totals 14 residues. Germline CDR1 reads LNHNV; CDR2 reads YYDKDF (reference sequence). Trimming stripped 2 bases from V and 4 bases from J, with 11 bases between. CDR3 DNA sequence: TGTGCCACCAGCAGACGGACAGAATCCTATGGCTACACCTTC. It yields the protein CATSRRTESYGYTF.

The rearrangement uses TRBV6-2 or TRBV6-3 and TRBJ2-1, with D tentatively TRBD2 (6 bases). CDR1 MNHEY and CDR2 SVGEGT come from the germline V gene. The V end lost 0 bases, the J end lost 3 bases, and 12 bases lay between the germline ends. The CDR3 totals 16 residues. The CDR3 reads CASSYSRRGLYNEQFF. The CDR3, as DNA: TGTGCCAGCAGTTACTCGCGGCGGGGCCTCTACAATGAGCAGTTCTTC.

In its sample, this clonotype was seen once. CDR3 protein: CASSPLSGQNNEQFF. The CDR3 DNA follows: TGTGCCAGCAGCCCCTTGAGCGGGCAAAACAATGAGCAGTTCTTC. The chain employs TRBV13 and TRBJ2-1; the D gene is possibly TRBD2 (6 bases). The CDR3 loop spans 15 amino acids. With 5 bases removed from V and 5 bases from J, the gap between germline ends came to 16 bases. Germline assignment: CDR1 PRHDT and CDR2 FYEKMQ (reference sequence).

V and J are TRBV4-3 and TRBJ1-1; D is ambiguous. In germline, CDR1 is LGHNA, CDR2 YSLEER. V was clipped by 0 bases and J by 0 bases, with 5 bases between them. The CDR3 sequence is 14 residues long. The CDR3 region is CASSQDGMNTEAFF. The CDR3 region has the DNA TGCGCCAGCAGCCAAGATGGGATGAACACTGAAGCTTTCTTT.

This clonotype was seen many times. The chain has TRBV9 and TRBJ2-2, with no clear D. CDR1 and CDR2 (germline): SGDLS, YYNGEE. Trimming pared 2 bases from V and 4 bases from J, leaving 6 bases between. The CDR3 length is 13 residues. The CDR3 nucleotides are TGTGCCAGCAGCGTGCAGCTCACCGGGGAGCTGTTTTTT. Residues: CASSVQLTGELFF.

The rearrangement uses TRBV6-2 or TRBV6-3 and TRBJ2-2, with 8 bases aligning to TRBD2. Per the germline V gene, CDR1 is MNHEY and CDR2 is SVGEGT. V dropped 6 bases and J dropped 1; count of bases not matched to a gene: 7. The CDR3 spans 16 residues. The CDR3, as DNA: TGTGCCAGCAGACCACTAGCGGAGAAGAACACCGGGGAGCTGTTTTTT. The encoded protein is CASRPLAEKNTGELFF.

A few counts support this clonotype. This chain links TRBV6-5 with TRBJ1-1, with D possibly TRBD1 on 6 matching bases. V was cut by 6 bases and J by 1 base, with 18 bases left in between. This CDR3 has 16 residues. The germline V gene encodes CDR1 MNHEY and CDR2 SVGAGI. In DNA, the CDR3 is TGTGCCAGCAGCCCCACCGGGGGGCTCGGGAACACTGAAGCTTTCTTT. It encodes CASSPTGGLGNTEAFF.

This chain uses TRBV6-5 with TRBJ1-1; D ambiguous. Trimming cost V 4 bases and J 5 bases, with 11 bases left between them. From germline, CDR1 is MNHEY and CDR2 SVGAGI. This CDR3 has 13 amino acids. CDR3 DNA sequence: TGTGCCAGCAGTTCGCAGTTAGAAACTGAAGCTTTCTTT. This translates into CASSSQLETEAFF.

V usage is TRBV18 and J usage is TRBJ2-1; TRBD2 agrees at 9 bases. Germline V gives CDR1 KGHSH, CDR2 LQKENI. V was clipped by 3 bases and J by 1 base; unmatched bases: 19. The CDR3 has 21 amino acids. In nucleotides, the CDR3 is TGTGCCAGCTCACCTAAACGATCCCGGGCTAGCGGGGACTCATCCTACAATGAGCAGTTCTTC. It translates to CASSPKRSRASGDSSYNEQFF.

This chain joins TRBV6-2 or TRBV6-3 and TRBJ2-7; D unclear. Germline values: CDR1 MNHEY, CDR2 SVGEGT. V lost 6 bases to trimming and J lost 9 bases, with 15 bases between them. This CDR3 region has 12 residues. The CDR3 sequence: CASSSATLRQYF. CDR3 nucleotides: TGTGCCAGCAGCTCGGCCACTCTGAGGCAGTACTTC.

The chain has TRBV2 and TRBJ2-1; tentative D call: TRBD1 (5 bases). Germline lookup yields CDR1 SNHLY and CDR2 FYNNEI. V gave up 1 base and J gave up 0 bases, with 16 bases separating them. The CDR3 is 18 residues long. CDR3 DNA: TGTGCCAGCAGTGAAGTTGTGTACAGGATCGACTCCTACAATGAGCAGTTCTTC. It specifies CASSEVVYRIDSYNEQFF. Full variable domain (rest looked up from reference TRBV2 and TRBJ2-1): EPEVTQTPSHQVTQMGQEVILRCVPISNHLYFYWYRQILGQKVEFLVSFYNNEISEKSEIFDDQFSVERPDGSNFTLKIRSTKLEDSAMYFCASSEVVYRIDSYNEQFFGPGTRLTVL.

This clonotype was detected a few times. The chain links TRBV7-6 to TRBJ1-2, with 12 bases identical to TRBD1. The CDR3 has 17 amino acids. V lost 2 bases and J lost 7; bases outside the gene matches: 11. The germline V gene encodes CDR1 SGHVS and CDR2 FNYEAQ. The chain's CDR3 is CASSLLIPGQGASGYTF. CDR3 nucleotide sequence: TGTGCCAGCAGCTTACTTATTCCGGGACAGGGGGCAAGTGGCTACACCTTC.

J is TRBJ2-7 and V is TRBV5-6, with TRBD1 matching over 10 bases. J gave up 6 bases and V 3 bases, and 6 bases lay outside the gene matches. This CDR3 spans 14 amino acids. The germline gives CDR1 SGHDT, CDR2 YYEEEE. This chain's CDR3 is CASSYRDRGIEQYF. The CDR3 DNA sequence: TGTGCCAGCAGCTACCGGGACAGGGGTATCGAGCAGTACTTC.

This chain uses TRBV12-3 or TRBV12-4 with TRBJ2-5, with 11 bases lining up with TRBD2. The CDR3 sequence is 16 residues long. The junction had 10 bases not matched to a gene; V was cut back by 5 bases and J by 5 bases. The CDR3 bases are TGTGCCAGCAGTCCAATCCTAGCGGGAGGCCAGGAGACCCAGTACTTC. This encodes CASSPILAGGQETQYF.

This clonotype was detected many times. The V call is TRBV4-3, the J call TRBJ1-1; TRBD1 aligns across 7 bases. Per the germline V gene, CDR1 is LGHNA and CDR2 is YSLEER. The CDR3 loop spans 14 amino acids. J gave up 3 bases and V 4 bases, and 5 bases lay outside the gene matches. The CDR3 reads CASSLRTGHTEAFF. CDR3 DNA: TGCGCCAGCAGCCTCAGGACAGGCCACACTGAAGCTTTCTTT.

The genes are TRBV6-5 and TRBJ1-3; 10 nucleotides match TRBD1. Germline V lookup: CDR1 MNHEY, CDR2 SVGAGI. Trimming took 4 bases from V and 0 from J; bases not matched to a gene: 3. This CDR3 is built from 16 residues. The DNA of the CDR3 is TGTGCCAGCAGTTCCGGGACAGGGGCCTCTGGAAACACCATATATTTT. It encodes CASSSGTGASGNTIYF.